Below, 30 T cell receptor beta chains from the same sample are listed, as sequenced in a study of T cell clones after liver transplantation (dated by TCRdb to between 2019 and 2020). Read against the paper, the sample's time point label means: pre-transplant. Preparation of the library involved the immunoSEQ multiplex PCR assay. TCRdb mirrors the immuneACCESS table, restricted to in-frame sequences. Some clones are absent from its copies; in checked studies, under half trace to an unresolved V gene, and the reason for the others is unknown. This sample lists about 74,000 clones; around 80% were detected once. The ten largest clones add up to about 0.64% of the sample. The starting material was CD4+ T cells from blood, obtained before liver transplant. These receptors were obtained from a human donor who received a liver transplant.

The V and J genes are TRBV28 and TRBJ2-7; TRBD1 aligns across 9 bases. Germline values: CDR1 MDHEN, CDR2 SYDVKM. The CDR3 has 13 amino acids. Unmatched junction bases numbered 8, after V lost 5 bases and J lost 9 bases. CDR3 protein: CASSPPTGGVQYF. As DNA, the CDR3 is TGTGCCAGCAGTCCCCCGACAGGGGGGGTGCAGTACTTC. Filled out from reference TRBV28 and TRBJ2-7, the complete variable domain reads DVKVTQSSRYLVKRTGEKVFLECVQDMDHENMFWYRQDPGLGLRLIYFSYDVKMKEKGDIPEGYSVSREKKERFSLILESASTNQTSMYLCASSPPTGGVQYFGPGTRLTVT.

This sequence joins TRBV11-2 and TRBJ2-6, with D possibly TRBD2 on 6 matching bases. Trimming left V 8 bases short and J 1 base short, with 15 bases between. The CDR3 covers 16 residues. Germline values: CDR1 SGHAT, CDR2 FQNNGV. The CDR3 protein is CASPGKAGSGANVLTF. CDR3 bases: TGTGCCAGCCCGGGAAAGGCGGGGTCTGGGGCCAACGTCCTGACTTTC. The complete variable domain, with remaining parts taken from reference TRBV11-2 and TRBJ2-6, reads EAGVAQSPRYKIIEKRQSVAFWCNPISGHATLYWYQQILGQGPKLLIQFQNNGVVDDSQLPKDRFSAERLKGVDSTLKIQPAKLEDSAVYLCASPGKAGSGANVLTFGAGSRLTVL.

The chain joins TRBV27 to TRBJ1-5; D possibly corresponds to TRBD1 (6 bases). The CDR3 is 16 residues long. V lost 5 bases and J lost 7, with 21 bases in between. Per germline, CDR1 MNHEY and CDR2 SMNVEV (reference sequence). The CDR3 spells CASSPAPTGMGQPQHF. The CDR3 DNA reads TGTGCCAGCAGTCCCGCACCTACAGGGATGGGGCAGCCCCAGCATTTT.

This clone was recorded only once. This rearrangement joins TRBV11-1 to TRBJ2-7, with D possibly being TRBD1 (6 bases). This CDR3 is built from 16 residues. CDR1 is SGHAT, CDR2 FQDESV, per germline (reference sequence). V was cut by 6 bases and J by 3 bases, with 21 bases left in between. In DNA form, the CDR3 reads TGTGCCAGCAGGAAGAATGGGCCCTTAGGGGGCTACGAGCAGTACTTC. Translated, it gives CASRKNGPLGGYEQYF.

The chain links TRBV28 to TRBJ1-5; D gene ambiguous. The germline gives CDR1 MDHEN, CDR2 SYDVKM. This CDR3 spans 13 amino acids. The V and J ends lost 5 bases and 7 bases respectively, with 12 bases between them. The CDR3 region has the DNA TGTGCCAGCAGTAATCCAGGTGACCAGCCCCAGCATTTT. As protein: CASSNPGDQPQHF.

This clone came up a few times. This sample includes further DNA sequences coding for the same CDR3. V gene TRBV5-1 combines with J gene TRBJ2-1, with TRBD1 as a possible D gene (6 bases). This CDR3 contains 14 residues. Germline CDR1 SGHRS, CDR2 YFSETQ. The germline V and J ends were trimmed by 2 bases and 7 bases, with 13 bases remaining between them. As DNA, the CDR3 is TGCGCCAGCAGCTTACAGGGTCTTGGTAATGAGCAGTTCTTC. Translated: CASSLQGLGNEQFF.

This clone was counted once. The chain has TRBV7-9 and TRBJ1-4; TRBD1 might be the D (6 bases). The CDR3 is 13 residues long. Germline V gene lookup returns CDR1 SEHNR and CDR2 FQNEAQ (reference sequence). Trimming stripped 5 bases from V and 5 bases from J, with 9 bases between. Here the CDR3 DNA reads TGTGCCAGCAGCCCCGGACAGAATGAAAAACTGTTTTTT. Translating it yields CASSPGQNEKLFF.

In this sample, this clone turned up once. This sequence joins TRBV6-1 and TRBJ1-2, with 9 bases aligning to TRBD1. Germline values: CDR1 MNHNS, CDR2 SASEGT. The trim removed 5 bases at V and 2 bases at J, leaving 3 bases unmatched. This CDR3 contains 14 residues. DNA of the CDR3: TGTGCCAGCAGTACAGGACAGGGGAACTATGGCTACACCTTC. Translation gives CASSTGQGNYGYTF.

This sequence joins TRBV7-3 and TRBJ1-1, with D perhaps TRBD1 (6 bases). The CDR3 runs 13 residues. V was trimmed by 5 bases and J by 1 base, leaving 8 bases between them. The germline CDR1 and CDR2 sequences are SGHTA and FQGTGA. The CDR3 coding sequence is TGTGCCAGCAGCAAGGACAGGAACACTGAAGCTTTCTTT. This codes for CASSKDRNTEAFF.

The chain couples TRBV5-6 to TRBJ2-3; D perhaps matches TRBD2 (6 bases). CDR1 SGHDT and CDR2 YYEEEE come from the germline V gene. The CDR3 contains 16 residues. Trimming stripped 2 bases from V and 0 bases from J, with 13 bases between. This chain's CDR3 is CASSFTAGRSTDTQYF. The CDR3 nucleotides are TGTGCCAGCAGCTTTACGGCGGGGCGTAGCACAGATACGCAGTATTTT.

This chain links TRBV11-3 with TRBJ2-1, with 9 bases lining up with TRBD2. Losses at the gene ends were 3 bases for V and 1 base for J; bases not matched to a gene: 4. The CDR3 has 16 amino acids. Germline-derived CDR1 and CDR2 are SGHNT and YENEEA. The chain's CDR3 is CASSLRTSASYNEQFF. The DNA of the CDR3 is TGTGCCAGCAGCTTGAGGACTAGCGCATCCTACAATGAGCAGTTCTTC.

The rearrangement joins TRBV5-1 to TRBJ1-2; D is unresolved. The CDR3 totals 15 residues. Trimming shortened V by 0 bases and J by 5 bases, and 14 bases separated the two germline ends. Germline-derived CDR1 and CDR2 are SGHRS and YFSETQ. CDR3: CASSLAVGQIYGYTF. In DNA, the CDR3 is TGCGCCAGCAGCTTGGCCGTCGGCCAAATTTATGGCTACACCTTC.

This chain joins TRBV28 and TRBJ2-1; a possible D gene is TRBD2 (6 bases). Between the trimmed V and J ends, which lost 7 bases and 0 bases, there was a span of 13 bases. The CDR3 consists of 15 residues. Per germline, CDR1 MDHEN and CDR2 SYDVKM. CDR3 bases: TGTGCCAGCACCTCCGGGGGTAGCTCCTACAATGAGCAGTTCTTC. Its translation: CASTSGGSSYNEQFF.

The V call is TRBV9, the J call TRBJ1-1; D not resolved. The CDR3 runs to 15 residues. The germline V gene encodes CDR1 SGDLS and CDR2 YYNGEE. Trimming shortened V by 3 bases and J by 3 bases, and 15 bases separated the two germline ends. This CDR3 reads CASSALGGGDTEAFF. CDR3 DNA: TGTGCCAGCAGCGCGCTGGGAGGAGGCGACACTGAAGCTTTCTTT.

This clone showed up just a few times. The chain combines TRBV7-9 with TRBJ2-3, with TRBD2 matching over 16 bases. The germline V gene has CDR1 SEHNR and CDR2 FQNEAQ (reference sequence). With 5 bases clipped from V and 5 bases from J, the junction kept 4 bases outside the gene matches. The CDR3 runs 16 residues. DNA of the CDR3: TGTGCCAGCAGCATCGGGACTAGCGGGAGGGTAGATACGCAGTATTTT. Protein: CASSIGTSGRVDTQYF.

Concerning this clone itself: Other DNA variants within this sample encode the same CDR3. This chain uses TRBV18 with TRBJ2-3; weak D call: TRBD2 (5 bases). CDR1 and CDR2 from the germline V gene are KGHSH and LQKENI. This CDR3 has 14 amino acids. Trimming stripped 3 bases from V and 1 base from J, with 8 bases between. The CDR3 DNA follows: TGTGCCAGCTCACCGATTAGCGGCACAGATACGCAGTATTTT. Translated: CASSPISGTDTQYF.

The chain is built from TRBV29-1 and TRBJ2-5; D unresolved. This CDR3 is built from 12 residues. Trimming stripped 3 bases from V and 4 bases from J, with 9 bases between. Germline loops: CDR1 SQVTM, CDR2 ANQGSEA. The CDR3 reads CSVEGSGETQYF. CDR3 nucleotide sequence: TGCAGCGTTGAGGGGTCGGGAGAGACCCAGTACTTC.

As DNA, the CDR3 is TGTGCCAGCAGCCTCCCTGCGATAGCGGGTTATGAGCAGTTCTTC. Encoded protein: CASSLPAIAGYEQFF. The genes are TRBV6-1 and TRBJ2-1; TRBD2 matches 7 bases. Germline V CDR1 and CDR2: MNHNS, SASEGT. V shed 6 bases, J shed 8 bases, and the junction held 13 bases outside the gene matches. The CDR3 is made up of 15 amino acids.

This clone was recorded only once. The chain uses TRBV5-8 and TRBJ1-2; D remains unclear. Looked up from germline, CDR1 is SGHTS and CDR2 is YDEGEE. V was trimmed by 0 bases and J by 5 bases, leaving 5 bases between them. The CDR3 runs to 12 residues. CDR3 nucleotide sequence: TGTGCCAGCAGCTTGGGTCAGTATGGCTACACCTTC. Its protein is CASSLGQYGYTF.

The chain combines TRBV7-2 with TRBJ2-5, with unresolved D. Deletions cut 2 bases from V and 5 bases from J, with 9 bases between. Looked up from germline, CDR1 is SGHTA and CDR2 is FQGNSA. The CDR3 loop spans 13 amino acids. The chain's CDR3 is CASSLLEVETQYF. The DNA for the CDR3 is TGTGCCAGCAGCTTATTAGAAGTTGAGACCCAGTACTTC. The whole variable domain, filled in from reference TRBV7-2 and TRBJ2-5, reads GAGVSQSPSNKVTEKGKDVELRCDPISGHTALYWYRQSLGQGLEFLIYFQGNSAPDKSGLPSDRFSAERTGGSVSTLTIQRTQQEDSAVYLCASSLLEVETQYFGPGTRLLVL.

V and J are TRBV16 and TRBJ1-1, with D perhaps TRBD1 (6 bases). The length of the CDR3 is 16 residues. CDR1 and CDR2 (germline): KGHSY, FQNENV. Trimming shortened V by 0 bases and J by 4 bases, and 15 bases separated the two germline ends. CDR3 in amino acids: CASSQSLGGGGTEAFF. In nucleotides, the CDR3 is TGTGCCAGCAGCCAATCGCTAGGGGGAGGCGGCACTGAAGCTTTCTTT.

This clone has just a few counts. J is TRBJ2-1 and V is TRBV14; the D is unclear. Trimming left V 3 bases short and J 12 bases short, with 12 bases between. Germline-derived CDR1 and CDR2 are SGHDN and FVKESK. The CDR3 loop spans 12 amino acids. CDR3 loop: CASSQKGERQFF. CDR3 DNA sequence: TGTGCCAGCAGCCAGAAAGGTGAGCGGCAGTTCTTC.

The chain carries TRBV6-5 and TRBJ2-7; D gene uncertain. The CDR3 contains 15 residues. With 6 bases removed from V and 4 bases from J, the gap between germline ends came to 19 bases. Germline CDR1 and CDR2: MNHEY and SVGAGI. The DNA of the CDR3 is TGTGCCAGCAGCAACCCGTCCCGACCCCCTTACGAGCAGTACTTC. It encodes CASSNPSRPPYEQYF.

The chain employs TRBV7-8 and TRBJ2-7; the match to TRBD1 covers 7 bases. In germline, CDR1 is SGHVS, CDR2 FQNEAQ. This CDR3 is built from 15 residues. The V segment lost 4 bases and the J segment 2 bases; nucleotides outside the gene matches: 8. This CDR3 is CASSSPTGAAYEQYF. CDR3 sequence (DNA): TGTGCCAGCAGCTCACCCACAGGGGCCGCCTACGAGCAGTACTTC.

The gene calls are TRBV5-1 and TRBJ2-2; TRBD1 aligns across 8 bases. V gave up 3 bases and J gave up 4 bases; unmatched junction bases: 8. Germline-derived CDR1 and CDR2 are SGHRS and YFSETQ. The CDR3 has 16 amino acids. CDR3 protein: CASSYVTGGSTGELFF. The CDR3 DNA sequence: TGCGCCAGCAGCTACGTTACAGGGGGAAGCACCGGGGAGCTGTTTTTT.

The sample holds one count of this clone. The rearrangement uses TRBV11-2 and TRBJ2-1; TRBD2 matches 15 bases. This CDR3 comprises 15 residues. The germline V gene has CDR1 SGHAT and CDR2 FQNNGV. Unmatched junction bases numbered 8, after V lost 5 bases and J lost 12 bases. Here the CDR3 reads CASSRGLAGGFGQFF. CDR3 nucleotide sequence: TGTGCCAGCAGCCGGGGACTAGCGGGAGGTTTTGGGCAGTTCTTC.

This chain joins TRBV5-6 and TRBJ1-1; weak D call: TRBD1 (5 bases). Trimming took 2 bases from V and 2 from J, leaving 10 bases between them. The germline V gene has CDR1 SGHDT and CDR2 YYEEEE. The CDR3 has 14 residues. The CDR3 loop reads CASSFRGINTEAFF. CDR3 DNA: TGTGCCAGCAGCTTCCGGGGGATTAACACTGAAGCTTTCTTT.

The chain combines TRBV5-1 with TRBJ2-1; 11 bases fit TRBD2. Germline V gene lookup returns CDR1 SGHRS and CDR2 YFSETQ. J lost 8 bases, V lost 3 bases, and 10 bases had no gene match. CDR3 size: 16 residues. CDR3: CASSWGLADIGDEQFF. DNA of the CDR3: TGCGCCAGCAGCTGGGGACTAGCGGACATCGGAGATGAGCAGTTCTTC. The whole variable domain, filled in from reference TRBV5-1 and TRBJ2-1, reads KAGVTQTPRYLIKTRGQQVTLSCSPISGHRSVSWYQQTPGQGLQFLFEYFSETQRNKGNFPGRFSGRQFSNSRSEMNVSTLELGDSALYLCASSWGLADIGDEQFFGPGTRLTVL.

The chain uses TRBV5-1 and TRBJ2-5; D may be TRBD2 (5 bases). CDR1 and CDR2 (germline): SGHRS, YFSETQ. The V end lost 3 bases, the J end lost 2 bases, and 17 bases lay between the germline ends. CDR3 length: 16 amino acids. The CDR3 DNA sequence: TGCGCCAGCAGCTCGGGGTCGGCAGCCGGTCAAGAGACCCAGTACTTC. This gives the protein CASSSGSAAGQETQYF.

The genes are TRBV5-1 and TRBJ2-2; TRBD1 agrees at 10 bases. The CDR3 consists of 17 residues. J lost 0 bases, V lost 4 bases, and 6 bases had no gene match. CDR1 and CDR2 (germline): SGHRS, YFSETQ. The CDR3 here is CASSPIGQGANTGELFF. The DNA of the CDR3 is TGCGCCAGCAGCCCGATAGGACAGGGGGCGAACACCGGGGAGCTGTTTTTT. Full variable domain (remainder filled in from reference TRBV5-1 and TRBJ2-2): KAGVTQTPRYLIKTRGQQVTLSCSPISGHRSVSWYQQTPGQGLQFLFEYFSETQRNKGNFPGRFSGRQFSNSRSEMNVSTLELGDSALYLCASSPIGQGANTGELFFGEGSRLTVL.